The entry below describes one T cell receptor (beta chain). This CDR3 spans 12 amino acids. V was trimmed by 4 bases and J by 6 bases, leaving 13 bases between them. Per the germline V gene, CDR1 is SQVTM and CDR2 is ANQGSEA. These data originate in a study of OX40 agonist ivuxolimab in advanced cancers. Study-wide context: Treatment of patients was with ivuxolimab, an agonistic anti-OX40 (CD134) antibody.

Assay: immunoSEQ multiplex PCR; the TCRdb copy retains only in-frame clones and omits some. This sample has around 65,000 clones; 90% occur once, and the top ten carry roughly a tenth. This clonotype originated in an adult with an advanced solid tumor such as melanoma, head and neck, liver or kidney cancer. The chain links TRBV29-1 to TRBJ2-7; D is unresolved. Here the sequenced sample was CD4+ or CD8+ T cells sorted from blood, taken in a trial of the OX40 agonist ivuxolimab. The CDR3 is CSVGSANREQYF. DNA for the CDR3: TGCAGCGTTGGGAGTGCCAATCGCGAGCAGTACTTC.